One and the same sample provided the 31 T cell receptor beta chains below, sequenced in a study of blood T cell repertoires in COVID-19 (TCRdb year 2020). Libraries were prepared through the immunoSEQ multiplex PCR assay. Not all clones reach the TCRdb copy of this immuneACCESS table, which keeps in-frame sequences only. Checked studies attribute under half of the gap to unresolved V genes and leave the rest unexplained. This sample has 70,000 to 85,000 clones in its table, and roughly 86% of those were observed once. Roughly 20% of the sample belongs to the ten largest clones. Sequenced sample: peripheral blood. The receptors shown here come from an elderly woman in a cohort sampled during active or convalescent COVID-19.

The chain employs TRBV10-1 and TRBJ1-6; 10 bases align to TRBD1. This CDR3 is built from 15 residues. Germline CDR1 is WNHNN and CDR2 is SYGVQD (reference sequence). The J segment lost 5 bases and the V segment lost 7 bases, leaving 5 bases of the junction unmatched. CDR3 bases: TGCGCCAGCACCAAGGACAGGGGGGATAATTCACCCCTCCACTTT. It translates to CASTKDRGDNSPLHF.

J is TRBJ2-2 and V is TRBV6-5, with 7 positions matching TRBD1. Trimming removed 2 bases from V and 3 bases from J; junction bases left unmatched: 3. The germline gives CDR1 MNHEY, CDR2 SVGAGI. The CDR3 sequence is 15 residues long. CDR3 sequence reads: CASSYTGTDTGELFF. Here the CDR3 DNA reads TGTGCCAGCAGTTACACCGGGACAGACACCGGGGAGCTGTTTTTT.

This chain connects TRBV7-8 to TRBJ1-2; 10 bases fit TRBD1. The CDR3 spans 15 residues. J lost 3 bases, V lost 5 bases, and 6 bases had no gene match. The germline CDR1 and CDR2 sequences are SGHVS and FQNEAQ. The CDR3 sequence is CASSPRTGGDYGYTF. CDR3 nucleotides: TGTGCCAGCAGCCCCCGGACAGGGGGAGACTATGGCTACACCTTC.

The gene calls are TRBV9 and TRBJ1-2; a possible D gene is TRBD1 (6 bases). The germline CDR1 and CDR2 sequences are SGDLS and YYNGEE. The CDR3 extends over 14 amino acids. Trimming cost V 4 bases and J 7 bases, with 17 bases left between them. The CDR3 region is CASSTSGGIGGYTF. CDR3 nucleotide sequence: TGTGCCAGCAGCACAAGCGGGGGCATCGGTGGCTACACCTTC.

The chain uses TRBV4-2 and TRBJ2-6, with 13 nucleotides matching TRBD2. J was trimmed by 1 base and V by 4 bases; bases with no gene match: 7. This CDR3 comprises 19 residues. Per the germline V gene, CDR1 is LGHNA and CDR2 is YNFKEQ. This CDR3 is CASSPSLAGGPSGANVLTF. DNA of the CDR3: TGTGCCAGCAGCCCCTCACTAGCGGGAGGGCCTTCTGGGGCCAACGTCCTGACTTTC.

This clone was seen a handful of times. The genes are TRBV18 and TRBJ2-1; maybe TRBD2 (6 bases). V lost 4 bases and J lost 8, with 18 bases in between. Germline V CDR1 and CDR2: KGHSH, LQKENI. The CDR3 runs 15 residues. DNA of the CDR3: TGTGCCAGCTCACTACTTTCCGGGAGTATGGATGAGCAGTTCTTC. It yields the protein CASSLLSGSMDEQFF.

Written as DNA, the CDR3 is TGTGCCAGCAGCCAAGCTAGCGGGGGAGAGACCCAGTACTTC. This sequence encodes CASSQASGGETQYF. V usage is TRBV3-1 (or the pseudogene TRBV3-2) and J usage is TRBJ2-5; 10 bases fit TRBD2. CDR3 length equals 14 residues. J was trimmed by 4 bases and V by 1 base; bases with no gene match: 0. Germline values: CDR1 LGHDT, CDR2 YNNKEL (reference sequence).

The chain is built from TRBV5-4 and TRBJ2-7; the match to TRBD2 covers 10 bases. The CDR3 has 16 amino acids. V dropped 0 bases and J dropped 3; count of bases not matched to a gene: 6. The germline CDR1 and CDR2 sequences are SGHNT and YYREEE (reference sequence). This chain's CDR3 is CASSLGLAGVDYEQYF. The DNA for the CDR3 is TGTGCCAGCAGCTTGGGCCTAGCGGGGGTTGACTACGAGCAGTACTTC.

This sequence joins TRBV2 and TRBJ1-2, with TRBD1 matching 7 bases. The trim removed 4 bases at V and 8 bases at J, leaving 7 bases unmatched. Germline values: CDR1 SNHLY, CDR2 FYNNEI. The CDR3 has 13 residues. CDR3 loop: CASSVEGARGYTF. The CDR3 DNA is TGTGCCAGCAGTGTCGAGGGGGCCAGGGGCTACACCTTC. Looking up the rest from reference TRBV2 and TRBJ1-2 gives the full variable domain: EPEVTQTPSHQVTQMGQEVILRCVPISNHLYFYWYRQILGQKVEFLVSFYNNEISEKSEIFDDQFSVERPDGSNFTLKIRSTKLEDSAMYFCASSVEGARGYTFGSGTRLTVV.

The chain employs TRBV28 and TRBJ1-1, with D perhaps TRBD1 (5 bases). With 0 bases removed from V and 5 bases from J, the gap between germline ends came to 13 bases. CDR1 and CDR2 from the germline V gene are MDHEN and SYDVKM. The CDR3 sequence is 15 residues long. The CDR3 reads CASSLWRVGGTEAFF. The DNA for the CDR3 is TGTGCCAGCAGTTTATGGCGGGTCGGGGGAACTGAAGCTTTCTTT.

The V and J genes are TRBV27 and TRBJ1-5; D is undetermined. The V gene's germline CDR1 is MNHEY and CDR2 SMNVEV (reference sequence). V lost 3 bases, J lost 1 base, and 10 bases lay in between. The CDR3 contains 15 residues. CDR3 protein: CASSLQAGSNQPQHF. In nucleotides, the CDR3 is TGTGCCAGCAGTTTGCAGGCGGGGAGCAATCAGCCCCAGCATTTT.

Here the CDR3 reads CSVAPGLAGVGADTQYF. The CDR3 region has the DNA TGCAGCGTAGCTCCGGGACTAGCGGGAGTGGGGGCAGATACGCAGTATTTT. The chain employs TRBV29-1 and TRBJ2-3, with 14 bases fitting TRBD2. The CDR3 sequence is 17 residues long. Germline CDR1 is SQVTM and CDR2 is ANQGSEA. V lost 6 bases to trimming and J lost 4 bases; unmatched junction nucleotides: 12.

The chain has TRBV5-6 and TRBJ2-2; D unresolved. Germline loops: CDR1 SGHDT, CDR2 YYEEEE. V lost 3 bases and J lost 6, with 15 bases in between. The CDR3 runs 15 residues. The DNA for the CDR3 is TGTGCCAGCAGCTACAGAAAAACGGCCCCCGGGGAGCTGTTTTTT. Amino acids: CASSYRKTAPGELFF.

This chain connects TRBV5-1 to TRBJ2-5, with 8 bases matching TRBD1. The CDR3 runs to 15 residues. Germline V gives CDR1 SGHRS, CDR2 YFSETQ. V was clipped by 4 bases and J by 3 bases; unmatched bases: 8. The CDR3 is CASSVWTGPKETQYF. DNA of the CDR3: TGCGCCAGCAGCGTATGGACAGGGCCTAAAGAGACCCAGTACTTC.

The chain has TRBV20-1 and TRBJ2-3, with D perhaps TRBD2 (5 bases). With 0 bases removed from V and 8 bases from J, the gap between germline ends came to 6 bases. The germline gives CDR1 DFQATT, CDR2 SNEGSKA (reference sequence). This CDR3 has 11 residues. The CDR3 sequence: CSARDSGTQYF. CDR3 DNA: TGCAGTGCTAGAGACAGCGGTACGCAGTATTTT.

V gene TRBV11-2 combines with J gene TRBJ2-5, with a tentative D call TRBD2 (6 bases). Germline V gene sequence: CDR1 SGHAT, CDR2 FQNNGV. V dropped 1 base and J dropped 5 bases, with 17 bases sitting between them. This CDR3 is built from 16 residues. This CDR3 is CASSLGGTSRGETQYF. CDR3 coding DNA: TGTGCCAGCAGCTTAGGTGGCACTAGCCGCGGGGAGACCCAGTACTTC.

The CDR3: CASSSPLRAATDTQYF. CDR3 coding DNA: TGTGCCAGCAGCTCCCCCCTGCGGGCGGCCACAGATACGCAGTATTTT. V usage is TRBV7-2 and J usage is TRBJ2-3, with a possible D match to TRBD2 (5 bases). Trimming shortened V by 4 bases and J by 2 bases, and 16 bases separated the two germline ends. The CDR3 is made up of 16 amino acids. The V gene's germline CDR1 is SGHTA and CDR2 FQGNSA.

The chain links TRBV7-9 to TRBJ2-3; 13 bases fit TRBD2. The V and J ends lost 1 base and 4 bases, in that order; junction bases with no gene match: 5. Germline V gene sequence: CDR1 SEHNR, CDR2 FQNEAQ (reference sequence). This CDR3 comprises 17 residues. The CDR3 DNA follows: TGTGCCAGCAGCTTAGGGGGACTAGCGGGAAGGGCAGATACGCAGTATTTT. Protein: CASSLGGLAGRADTQYF.

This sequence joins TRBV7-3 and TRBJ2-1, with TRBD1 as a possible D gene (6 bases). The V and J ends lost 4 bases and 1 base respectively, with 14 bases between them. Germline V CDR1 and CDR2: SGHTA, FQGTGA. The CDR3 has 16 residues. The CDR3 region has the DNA TGTGCCAGCAGCTCTTCACCCGGGACATCCTACAATGAGCAGTTCTTC. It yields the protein CASSSSPGTSYNEQFF.

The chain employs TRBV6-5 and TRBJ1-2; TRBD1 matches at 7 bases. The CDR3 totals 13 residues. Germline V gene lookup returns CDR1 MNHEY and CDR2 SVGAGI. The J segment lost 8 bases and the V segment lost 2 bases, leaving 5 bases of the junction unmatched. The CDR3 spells CASSYVQGSGYTF. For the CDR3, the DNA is TGTGCCAGCAGTTACGTACAGGGGAGCGGCTACACCTTC.

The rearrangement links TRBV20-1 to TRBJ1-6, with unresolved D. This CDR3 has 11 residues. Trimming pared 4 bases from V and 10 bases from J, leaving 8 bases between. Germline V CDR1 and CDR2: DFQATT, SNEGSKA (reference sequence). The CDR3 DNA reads TGCAGTGCTACCTCAGGATCACCCCTCCACTTT. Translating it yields CSATSGSPLHF.

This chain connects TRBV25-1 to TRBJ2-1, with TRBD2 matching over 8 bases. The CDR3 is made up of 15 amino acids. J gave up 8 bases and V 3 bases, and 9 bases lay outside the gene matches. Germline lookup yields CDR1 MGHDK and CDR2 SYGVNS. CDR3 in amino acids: CASSDPGGPFDEQFF. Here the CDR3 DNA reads TGTGCCAGCAGTGACCCGGGAGGGCCCTTCGATGAGCAGTTCTTC. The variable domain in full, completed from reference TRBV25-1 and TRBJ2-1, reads EADIYQTPRYLVIGTGKKITLECSQTMGHDKMYWYQQDPGMELHLIHYSYGVNSTEKGDLSSESTVSRIRTEHFPLTLESARPSHTSQYLCASSDPGGPFDEQFFGPGTRLTVL.

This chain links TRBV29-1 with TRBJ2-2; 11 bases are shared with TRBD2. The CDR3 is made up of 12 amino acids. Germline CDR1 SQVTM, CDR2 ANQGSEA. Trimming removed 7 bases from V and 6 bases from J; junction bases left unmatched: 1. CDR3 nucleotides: TGCAGCGCGGGACTAGCGGCCGGGGAGCTGTTTTTT. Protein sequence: CSAGLAAGELFF.

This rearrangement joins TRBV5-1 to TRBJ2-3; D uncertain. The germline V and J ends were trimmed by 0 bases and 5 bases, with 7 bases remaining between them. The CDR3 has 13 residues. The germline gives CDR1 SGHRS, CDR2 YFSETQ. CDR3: CASSLGSGDTQYF. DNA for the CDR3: TGCGCCAGCAGCTTGGGTTCCGGAGATACGCAGTATTTT.

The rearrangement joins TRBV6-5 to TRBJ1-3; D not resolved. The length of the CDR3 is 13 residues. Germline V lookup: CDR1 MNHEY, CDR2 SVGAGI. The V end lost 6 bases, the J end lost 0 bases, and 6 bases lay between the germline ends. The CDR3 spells CASRRLSGNTIYF. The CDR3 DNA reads TGTGCCAGCAGGCGCCTCTCTGGAAACACCATATATTTT.

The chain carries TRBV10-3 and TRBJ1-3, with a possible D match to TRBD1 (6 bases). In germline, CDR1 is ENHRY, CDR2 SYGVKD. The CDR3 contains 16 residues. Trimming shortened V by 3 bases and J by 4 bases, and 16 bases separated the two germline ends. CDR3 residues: CAISDSGGAVGNTIYF. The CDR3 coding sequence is TGTGCCATCAGTGACTCGGGGGGCGCGGTAGGAAACACCATATATTTT.

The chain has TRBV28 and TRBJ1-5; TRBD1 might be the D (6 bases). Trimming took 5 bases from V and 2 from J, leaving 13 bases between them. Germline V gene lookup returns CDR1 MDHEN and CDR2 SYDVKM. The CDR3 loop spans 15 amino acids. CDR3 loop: CASSLSGVGNQPQHF. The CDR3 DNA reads TGTGCCAGCAGTCTTTCAGGGGTTGGCAATCAGCCCCAGCATTTT.

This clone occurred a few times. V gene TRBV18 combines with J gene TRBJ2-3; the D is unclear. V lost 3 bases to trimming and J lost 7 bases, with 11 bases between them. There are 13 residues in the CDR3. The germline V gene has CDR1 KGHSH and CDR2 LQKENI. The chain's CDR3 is CASSPRVVHTQYF. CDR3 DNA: TGTGCCAGCTCACCCCGTGTCGTTCATACGCAGTATTTT.

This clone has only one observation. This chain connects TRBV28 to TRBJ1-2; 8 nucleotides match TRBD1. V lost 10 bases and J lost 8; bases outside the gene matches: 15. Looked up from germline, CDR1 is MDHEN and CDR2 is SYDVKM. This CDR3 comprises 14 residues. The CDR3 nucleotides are TGTGCCACCTCACGCAACAGGGGGATGGGGGGCTACACCTTC. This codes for CATSRNRGMGGYTF.

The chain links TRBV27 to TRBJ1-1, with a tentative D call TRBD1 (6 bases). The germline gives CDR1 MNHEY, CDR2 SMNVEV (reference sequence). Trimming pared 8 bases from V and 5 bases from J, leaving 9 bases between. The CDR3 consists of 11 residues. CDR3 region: CASGTGTEAFF. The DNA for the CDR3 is TGTGCCAGCGGTACAGGGACTGAAGCTTTCTTT.

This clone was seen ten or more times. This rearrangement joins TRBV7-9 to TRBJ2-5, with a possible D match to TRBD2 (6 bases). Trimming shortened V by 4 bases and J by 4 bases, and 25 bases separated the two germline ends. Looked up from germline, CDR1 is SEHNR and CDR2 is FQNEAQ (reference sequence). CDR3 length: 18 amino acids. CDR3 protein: CASSSNAPGTSWPETQYF. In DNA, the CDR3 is TGTGCCAGCAGCTCCAACGCCCCCGGGACTTCTTGGCCAGAGACCCAGTACTTC.